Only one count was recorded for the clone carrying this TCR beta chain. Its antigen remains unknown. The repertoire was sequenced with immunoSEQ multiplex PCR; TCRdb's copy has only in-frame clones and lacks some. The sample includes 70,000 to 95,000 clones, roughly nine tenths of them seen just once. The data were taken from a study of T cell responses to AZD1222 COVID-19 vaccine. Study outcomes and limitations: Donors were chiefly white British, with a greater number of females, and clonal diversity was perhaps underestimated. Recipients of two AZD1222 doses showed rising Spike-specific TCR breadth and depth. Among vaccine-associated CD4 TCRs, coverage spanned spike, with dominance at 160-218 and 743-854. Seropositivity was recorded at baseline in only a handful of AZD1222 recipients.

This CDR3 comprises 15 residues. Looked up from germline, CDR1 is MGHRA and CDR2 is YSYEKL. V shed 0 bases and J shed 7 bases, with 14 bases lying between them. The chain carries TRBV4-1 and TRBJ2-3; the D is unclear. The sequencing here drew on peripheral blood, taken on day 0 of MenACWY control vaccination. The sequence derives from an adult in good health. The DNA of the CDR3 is TGCGCCAGCAGCCAAGATCGTCAGGTCTATTATACGCAGTATTTT. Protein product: CASSQDRQVYYTQYF.